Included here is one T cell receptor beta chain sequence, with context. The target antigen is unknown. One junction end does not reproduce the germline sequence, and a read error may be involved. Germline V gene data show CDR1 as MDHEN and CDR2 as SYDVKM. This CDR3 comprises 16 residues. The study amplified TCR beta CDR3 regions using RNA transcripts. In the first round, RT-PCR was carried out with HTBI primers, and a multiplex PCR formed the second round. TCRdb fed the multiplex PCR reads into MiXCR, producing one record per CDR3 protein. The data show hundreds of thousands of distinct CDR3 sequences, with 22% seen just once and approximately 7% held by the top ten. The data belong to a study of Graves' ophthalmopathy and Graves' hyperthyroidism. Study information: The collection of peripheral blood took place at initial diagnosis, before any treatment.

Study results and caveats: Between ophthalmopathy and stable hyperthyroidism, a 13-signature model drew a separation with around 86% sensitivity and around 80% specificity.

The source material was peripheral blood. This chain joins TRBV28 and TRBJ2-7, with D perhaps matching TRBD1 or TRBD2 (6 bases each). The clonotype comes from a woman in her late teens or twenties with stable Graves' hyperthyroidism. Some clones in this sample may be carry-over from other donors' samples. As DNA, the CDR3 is TGTGCCAGCAGTCGTAGGGGGGCGGGGCTCTCCTACGAGCAGTGCTTC. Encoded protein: CASSRRGAGLSYEQCF.